This TCR beta chain derives from a study of blood T cell repertoires in COVID-19. The V gene's germline CDR1 is SGHTA and CDR2 FQGNSA. J gave up 1 base and V 5 bases, and 6 bases lay outside the gene matches. The CDR3 loop spans 18 amino acids. Profiling relied on immunoSEQ multiplex PCR, and the TCRdb table lists in-frame clones only, not all of them. Here the sample spans more than 150,000 clones, about 83% being singletons. This receptor was obtained from a woman between 70 and 85 years old with COVID-19, enrolled during active disease. The sequenced sample was peripheral blood. The V call is TRBV7-2, the J call TRBJ2-3; TRBD2 matches at 16 bases. Here the CDR3 DNA reads TGTGCCAGCAGCAAGGGACTAGCGGGAGGGGGAGGCACAGATACGCAGTATTTT. It translates to CASSKGLAGGGGTDTQYF.